A single sample is the source of the 25 T cell receptor beta chains below, sequenced in a study of blood T cells in healthy people across ages. Primed by a sample-barcoded 5' primer and a J-beta primer mix, a second PCR proceeded for 7 to 11 cycles. TCRdb re-called the 5' RACE reads through MiXCR, storing one row per CDR3 protein. This sample has some 1.8 million distinct CDR3 sequences; 39% occur once, and the top ten carry 23%. The source material was blood. These receptors all come from a human donor in good health.

This sequence joins TRBV19 and TRBJ2-7; no firm D call. Germline-derived CDR1 and CDR2 are LNHDA and SQIVND (reference sequence). This CDR3 is 15 amino acids long. Trimming removed 1 base at V and 7 bases at J, with 17 bases between. CDR3 coding DNA: TGTGCCAGTAGTATAGGAGCAGAGATTCTGGAAGAGCAGTACTTC. It encodes CASSIGAEILEEQYF. The full variable domain, with the rest looked up from reference TRBV19 and TRBJ2-7, is DGGITQSPKYLFRKEGQNVTLSCEQNLNHDAMYWYRQDPGQGLRLIYYSQIVNDFQKGDIAEGYSVSREKKESFPLTVTSAQKNPTAFYLCASSIGAEILEEQYFGPGTRLTVT.

CDR3 nucleotide sequence: TGTGCCAGCAGCGTGAACAGTGGCAATGAGCAGTTCTTC. Amino acid sequence: CASSVNSGNEQFF. The chain uses TRBV9 and TRBJ2-1, with D unresolved. From germline, CDR1 is SGDLS and CDR2 YYNGEE. The CDR3 is 13 amino acids. The V gene lost 2 bases and the J gene lost 6 bases, with 9 bases spanning the gap.

The chain employs TRBV19 and TRBJ2-1; D ambiguous. CDR1 and CDR2 (germline): LNHDA, SQIVND (reference sequence). V was pared by 4 bases and J by 0 bases, with 10 bases between. This CDR3 contains 15 residues. CDR3 region: CASSRTGISYNEQFF. In DNA, the CDR3 is TGTGCCAGTAGTAGGACGGGTATCTCCTACAATGAGCAGTTCTTC.

This clonotype was detected once. The chain couples TRBV7-8 to TRBJ1-5; D remains ambiguous. V lost 0 bases to trimming and J lost 2 bases, with 17 bases between them. Germline values: CDR1 SGHVS, CDR2 FQNEAQ. The CDR3 runs to 18 residues. The CDR3 region is CASSLALRVEGRNQPQHF. Here the CDR3 DNA reads TGTGCCAGCAGCTTAGCATTGAGGGTGGAGGGCCGCAATCAGCCCCAGCATTTT.

The CDR3 spells CSARDRVTQETQYF. Written as DNA, the CDR3 is TGCAGTGCTAGGGACAGGGTGACCCAAGAGACCCAGTACTTC. The rearrangement links TRBV20-1 to TRBJ2-5; 8 bases match TRBD1. Germline CDR1 is DFQATT and CDR2 is SNEGSKA (reference sequence). Losses at the gene ends were 3 bases for V and 1 base for J; bases not matched to a gene: 4. The CDR3 consists of 14 residues.

This clonotype was counted between two and nine times. A read error may produce the germline difference seen at one junction end. The chain is built from TRBV5-1 and TRBJ2-7; D unclear. The CDR3 length is 15 residues. Germline CDR1 reads SGHRS; CDR2 reads YFSETQ. This CDR3 reads CASSSFSVSSYERYF. In DNA form, the CDR3 reads TGCGCCAGCAGCTCATTTAGTGTGTCTTCCTACGAGCGGTACTTC.

The chain has TRBV11-2 and TRBJ2-7; D is ambiguous. V was cut by 1 base and J by 0 bases, with 7 bases left in between. Germline values: CDR1 SGHAT, CDR2 FQNNGV. The CDR3 length is 14 residues. The CDR3 region is CASSLGYASYEQYF. The CDR3 DNA reads as TGTGCCAGCAGCTTAGGCTACGCCTCCTACGAGCAGTACTTC.

The rearrangement joins TRBV5-1 to TRBJ2-6; D gene unclear. From germline, CDR1 is SGHRS and CDR2 YFSETQ. The CDR3 is 17 amino acids. Deletions cut 6 bases from V and 2 bases from J, with 18 bases between. The CDR3 nucleotides read TGCGCCAGCACGTCCTCGGTGTGGAGCACTGGGGCCAACGTCCTGACTTTC. As protein: CASTSSVWSTGANVLTF.

In its sample, this clonotype was seen a few times. This chain joins TRBV7-2 and TRBJ1-2; 10 positions agree with TRBD1. There are 18 residues in the CDR3. Per the germline V gene, CDR1 is SGHTA and CDR2 is FQGNSA. V trimming: 5 bases; J trimming: 5 bases; junction bases outside the gene matches: 17. Written as DNA, the CDR3 is TGTGCCAGCAGCCCTTGGGGACAGGGGTTCAGTCTTACGTATGGCTACACCTTC. Encoded protein: CASSPWGQGFSLTYGYTF.

The chain recombines TRBV7-9 with TRBJ1-1; D uncertain. Per the germline V gene, CDR1 is SEHNR and CDR2 is FQNEAQ (reference sequence). There are 13 residues in the CDR3. V lost 5 bases to trimming and J lost 5 bases, with 12 bases between them. The CDR3 protein is CASSTLVGTEAFF. In DNA, the CDR3 is TGTGCCAGCAGCACCTTAGTGGGGACTGAAGCTTTCTTT.

There are a few counts of this clonotype. This rearrangement joins TRBV7-3 to TRBJ2-5, with 12 bases that match TRBD2. This CDR3 comprises 17 residues. V shed 2 bases and J 4 bases; nucleotides not matched to a gene: 8. The germline V gene has CDR1 SGHTA and CDR2 FQGTGA. The CDR3 loop reads CASSLSSGGAIGETQYF. The CDR3 coding sequence is TGTGCCAGCAGCTTATCTAGCGGGGGGGCGATTGGAGAGACCCAGTACTTC.

This clonotype was observed a single time. A much more abundant neighbour one base away suggests this may be a read error. The J gene is TRBJ1-5, the V gene TRBV29-1; TRBD1 is a possible D gene (5 bases). CDR3 length: 15 residues. Germline CDR1 is SQVTM and CDR2 is ANQGSEA. V dropped 0 bases and J dropped 0 bases, with 9 bases sitting between them. CDR3 protein: CSVEETACSNQPQHF. The CDR3 nucleotides are TGCAGCGTTGAAGAGACAGCCTGTAGCAATCAGCCCCAGCATTTT.

The sample holds many counts of this clonotype. CDR3: CASSLGQLYNEQFF. CDR3 DNA sequence: TGCGCCAGCAGCTTGGGACAGTTATACAATGAGCAGTTCTTC. V is TRBV5-1 and J is TRBJ2-1; D may be TRBD1 (5 bases). The V end was cut by 0 bases, the J end by 4 bases, with 8 bases between. Germline V gene data show CDR1 as SGHRS and CDR2 as YFSETQ. CDR3 length: 14 residues.

This clonotype was found a few times. V gene TRBV10-3 combines with J gene TRBJ2-1; 9 nucleotides align to TRBD2. Germline trimming cut 0 bases from V and 6 bases from J; bases unmatched to any gene: 12. The germline V gene encodes CDR1 ENHRY and CDR2 SYGVKD. The CDR3 consists of 18 residues. DNA of the CDR3: TGTGCCATCAGTGAGTCGACGACGCGGGGGGGCAGTACCAATGAGCAGTTCTTC. This sequence encodes CAISESTTRGGSTNEQFF.

CDR3 residues: CASSPPGTSEKLFF. CDR3 nucleotide sequence: TGTGCCAGCTCACCCCCGGGTACCTCTGAAAAACTGTTTTTT. This sequence joins TRBV18 and TRBJ1-4; D gene ambiguous. This CDR3 spans 14 amino acids. Germline values: CDR1 KGHSH, CDR2 LQKENI. The V and J ends lost 3 bases and 7 bases respectively, with 12 bases between them.

This clonotype was counted at least ten times. V is TRBV4-1 and J is TRBJ2-5; no clear D. Germline assignment: CDR1 MGHRA and CDR2 YSYEKL. The CDR3 runs 15 residues. V shed 5 bases and J shed 1 base, with 14 bases lying between them. This chain's CDR3 is CASSELIYGQETQYF. CDR3 coding DNA: TGCGCCAGCAGCGAGCTAATCTATGGCCAAGAGACCCAGTACTTC.

V gene TRBV9 combines with J gene TRBJ2-7; D is uncertain. The ends were cut back, 0 bases at V and 0 bases at J, with 10 bases in the middle. Germline CDR1 reads SGDLS; CDR2 reads YYNGEE. The CDR3 is 15 amino acids. The CDR3 sequence: CASSVEKYSSYEQYF. The CDR3 DNA sequence: TGTGCCAGCAGCGTAGAGAAATATAGCTCCTACGAGCAGTACTTC.

The V and J genes are TRBV9 and TRBJ2-1, with 8 bases identical to TRBD2. Looked up from germline, CDR1 is SGDLS and CDR2 is YYNGEE. The CDR3 has 15 residues. The V and J ends lost 0 bases and 8 bases, in that order; junction bases with no gene match: 7. DNA for the CDR3: TGTGCCAGCAGCGTAGCGGGGGGGCTTCGGGATGAGCAGTTCTTC. Its translation is CASSVAGGLRDEQFF.

The V and J genes are TRBV3-1 and TRBJ2-7; no definite D call. This CDR3 contains 13 residues. The V and J ends lost 1 base and 3 bases respectively, with 7 bases between them. Germline CDR1 LGHDT, CDR2 YNNKEL (reference sequence). The CDR3 loop reads CASSQAPYYEQYF. Here the CDR3 DNA reads TGTGCCAGCAGCCAAGCTCCATACTACGAGCAGTACTTC.

This clonotype was detected only a few times. The chain has TRBV29-1 and TRBJ1-2, with a weak D call TRBD1 (6 bases). The CDR3 is 14 residues long. From germline, CDR1 is SQVTM and CDR2 ANQGSEA. The V end was cut by 6 bases, the J end by 6 bases, with 20 bases between. DNA for the CDR3: TGCAGCGTCCTCCTTTTTGGGGGGCTAGATGGCTACACCTTC. As protein: CSVLLFGGLDGYTF. The variable domain in full, with the rest retrieved from reference TRBV29-1 and TRBJ1-2, is SAVISQKPSRDICQRGTSLTIQCQVDSQVTMMFWYRQQPGQSLTLIATANQGSEATYESGFVIDKFPISRPNLTFSTLTVSNMSPEDSSIYLCSVLLFGGLDGYTFGSGTRLTVV.

The chain couples TRBV13 to TRBJ2-7; D gene uncertain. The CDR3 runs 14 residues. V lost 0 bases and J 3 bases, leaving 9 bases between the germline ends. The germline gives CDR1 PRHDT, CDR2 FYEKMQ (reference sequence). CDR3 bases: TGTGCCAGCAGCTTAGGGCTTACCCACTACGAGCAGTACTTC. It yields the protein CASSLGLTHYEQYF.

This clonotype was observed a few times. This chain joins TRBV29-1 and TRBJ2-1, with TRBD1 identical over 7 bases. J lost 4 bases, V lost 7 bases, and 7 bases had no gene match. Germline lookup yields CDR1 SQVTM and CDR2 ANQGSEA. This CDR3 is 13 amino acids long. The CDR3 sequence: CSGTGDEYNEQFF. The CDR3 coding sequence is TGCAGCGGAACAGGGGATGAATACAATGAGCAGTTCTTC.

This clonotype was counted only a few times. The V call is TRBV7-8, the J call TRBJ1-4; 10 nucleotides match TRBD1. This CDR3 is built from 14 residues. The trim removed 5 bases at V and 8 bases at J, leaving 5 bases unmatched. Germline CDR1 reads SGHVS; CDR2 reads FQNEAQ. CDR3 sequence: CASSLTGGSEKLFF. CDR3 sequence (DNA): TGTGCCAGCAGCCTGACAGGGGGCTCGGAAAAACTGTTTTTT. Full variable domain (remainder filled in from reference TRBV7-8 and TRBJ1-4): GAGVSQSPRYKVAKRGQDVALRCDPISGHVSLFWYQQALGQGPEFLTYFQNEAQLDKSGLPSDRFFAERPEGSVSTLKIQRTQQEDSAVYLCASSLTGGSEKLFFGSGTQLSVL.

This clonotype occurred a few times. The chain carries TRBV4-3 and TRBJ2-1; 7 nucleotides match TRBD2. Trimming at V came to 1 base and at J to 6 bases, leaving 12 bases not matched to a gene. Germline V gene data show CDR1 as LGHNA and CDR2 as YSLEER. The CDR3 has 17 residues. The CDR3 loop is CASSQGLAVDLGNEQFF. CDR3 coding DNA: TGCGCCAGCAGCCAAGGTCTAGCGGTCGATTTAGGCAATGAGCAGTTCTTC.

On this clonotype itself: The junction differs from germline at one of its ends, possibly a read error. The chain links TRBV13 to TRBJ2-1, with 10 bases that match TRBD1. The CDR3 loop spans 17 amino acids. Germline loops: CDR1 PRHDT, CDR2 FYEKMQ (reference sequence). The CDR3 region has the DNA TGTGCCGGCAGCTTCGGGAGCCGGGACAGGGGACCCAATGAGCAGTTCTTC. It translates to CAGSFGSRDRGPNEQFF.